The 6 T cell receptor beta chains given below trace back to one sample, sequenced in a study of T cell responses to AZD1222 COVID-19 vaccine. TCRdb's copy holds only in-frame clones and misses some; the assay was immunoSEQ multiplex PCR. The table records 95,000 to 100,000 clones, over 75% of them present only once. The sequenced sample was peripheral blood, obtained on day 0 of AZD1222 vaccination. The receptor set was obtained from an adult in good health.

The rearrangement uses TRBV4-1 and TRBJ1-6; 7 bases line up with TRBD1. J lost 7 bases, V lost 4 bases, and 13 bases had no gene match. CDR3 length: 17 residues. The V gene's germline CDR1 is MGHRA and CDR2 YSYEKL. CDR3 in amino acids: CASSPPTGAYANSPLHF. CDR3 sequence (DNA): TGCGCCAGCAGCCCCCCAACAGGGGCCTACGCGAATTCACCCCTCCACTTT.

The chain employs TRBV5-4 and TRBJ1-2; D is uncertain. The CDR3 extends over 13 amino acids. Trimming took 0 bases from V and 11 from J, leaving 14 bases between them. Germline V gives CDR1 SGHNT, CDR2 YYREEE (reference sequence). This chain's CDR3 is CASSLAGVFGYTF. CDR3 sequence (DNA): TGTGCCAGCAGCTTGGCAGGTGTGTTCGGGTACACCTTC.

V gene TRBV28 combines with J gene TRBJ2-7; D is undetermined. Trimming shortened V by 3 bases and J by 1 base, and 19 bases separated the two germline ends. The CDR3 is 17 amino acids. Germline V gene lookup returns CDR1 MDHEN and CDR2 SYDVKM. In DNA form, the CDR3 reads TGTGCCAGCAGTTTTAACCCCCGGACCGTCCTTTCCTACGAGCAGTACTTC. Residues: CASSFNPRTVLSYEQYF.

The V call is TRBV18, the J call TRBJ2-5; 7 bases map to TRBD2. Germline assignment: CDR1 KGHSH and CDR2 LQKENI. V lost 3 bases to trimming and J lost 3 bases; unmatched junction nucleotides: 13. This CDR3 comprises 17 residues. CDR3 sequence: CASSPPIPPAGKETQYF. The CDR3 bases are TGTGCCAGCTCACCGCCAATCCCTCCAGCGGGAAAAGAGACCCAGTACTTC. The full variable domain, with the rest looked up from reference TRBV18 and TRBJ2-5, is NAGVMQNPRHLVRRRGQEARLRCSPMKGHSHVYWYRQLPEEGLKFMVYLQKENIIDESGMPKERFSAEFPKEGPSILRIQQVVRGDSAAYFCASSPPIPPAGKETQYFGPGTRLLVL.

The J gene is TRBJ2-3, the V gene TRBV5-1; 8 bases match TRBD2. The CDR3 totals 15 residues. V lost 0 bases and J lost 4; bases outside the gene matches: 4. The germline gives CDR1 SGHRS, CDR2 YFSETQ. This CDR3 reads CASSLAGGRSDTQYF. CDR3 sequence (DNA): TGCGCCAGCAGCTTGGCGGGGGGGCGGTCAGATACGCAGTATTTT.

The CDR3 loop is CASSYSRTGNEQYF. The CDR3, as DNA: TGTGCCAGCAGTTACTCGAGGACGGGGAACGAGCAGTACTTC. The chain has TRBV6-5 and TRBJ2-7; a weak D match, TRBD2 (5 bases). Trimming pared 0 bases from V and 5 bases from J, leaving 11 bases between. The germline V gene has CDR1 MNHEY and CDR2 SVGAGI. This CDR3 spans 14 amino acids.